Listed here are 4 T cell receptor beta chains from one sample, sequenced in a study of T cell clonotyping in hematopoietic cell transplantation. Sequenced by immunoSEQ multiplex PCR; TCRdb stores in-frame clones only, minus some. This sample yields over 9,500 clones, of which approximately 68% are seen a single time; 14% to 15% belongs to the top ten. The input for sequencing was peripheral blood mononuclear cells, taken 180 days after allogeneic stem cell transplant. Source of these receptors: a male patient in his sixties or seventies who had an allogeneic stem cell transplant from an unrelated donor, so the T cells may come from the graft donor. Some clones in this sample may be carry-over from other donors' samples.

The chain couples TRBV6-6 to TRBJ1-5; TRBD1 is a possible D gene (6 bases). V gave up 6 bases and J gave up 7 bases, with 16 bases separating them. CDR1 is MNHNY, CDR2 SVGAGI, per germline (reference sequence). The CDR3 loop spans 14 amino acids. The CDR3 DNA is TGTGCCAGCAGACTCAGGGGAGAGTACCAGCCCCAGCATTTT. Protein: CASRLRGEYQPQHF.

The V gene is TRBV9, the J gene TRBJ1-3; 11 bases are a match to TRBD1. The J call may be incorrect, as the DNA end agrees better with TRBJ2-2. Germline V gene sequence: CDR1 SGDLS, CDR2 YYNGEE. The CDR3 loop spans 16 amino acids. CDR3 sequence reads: CASSDGQGAVTGELFF. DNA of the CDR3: TGTGCCAGCAGCGACGGACAGGGGGCAGTCACCGGGGAGCTGTTTTTT.

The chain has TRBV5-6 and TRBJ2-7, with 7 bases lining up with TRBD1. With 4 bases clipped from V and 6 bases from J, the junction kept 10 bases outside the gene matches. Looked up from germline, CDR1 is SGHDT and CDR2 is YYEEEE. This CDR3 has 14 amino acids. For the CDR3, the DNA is TGTGCCAGCAGCCCTGAACAGGGGCGCCGCGAGCAGTACTTC. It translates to CASSPEQGRREQYF.

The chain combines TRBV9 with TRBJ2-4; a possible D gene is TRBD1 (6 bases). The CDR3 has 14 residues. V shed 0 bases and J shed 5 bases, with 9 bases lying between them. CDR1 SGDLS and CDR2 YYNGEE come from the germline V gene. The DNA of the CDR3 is TGTGCCAGCAGCGTAGGTAGACAGGAAAACATTCAGTACTTC. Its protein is CASSVGRQENIQYF.